This TCR beta chain was documented in a study of blood T cell repertoires in COVID-19. Across the study: Samples came from the United States, Italy and Spain, spanning acute and convalescent COVID-19.

Germline-derived CDR1 and CDR2 are KGHSH and LQKENI. With V trimmed by 4 bases and J by 3 bases, 4 bases remained unmatched. This CDR3 is 14 amino acids long. Original data processing: For nucleated cells, counts were estimated from reference gene primer amplification. Repertoires were generated with immunoSEQ multiplex PCR, while TCRdb's copy carries only in-frame clones and drops some. Clone size and V and J calls were adopted from that table, with D and trimming inferred from the DNA. Among about 110,000 clones listed, 69% were seen once. Sequenced material: peripheral blood. V is TRBV18 and J is TRBJ2-7; 9 bases agree with TRBD2. The receptor was derived from an elderly man with acute or convalescent COVID-19. The CDR3 here is CASSRAGGDYEQYF. The DNA for the CDR3 is TGTGCCAGCTCACGGGCGGGAGGGGACTACGAGCAGTACTTC.